This TCR beta chain was documented in a study of Tregs in tolerant kidney transplant recipients. The J segment lost 4 bases and the V segment lost 5 bases, leaving 14 bases of the junction unmatched. Germline V gives CDR1 LNHNV, CDR2 YYDKDF (reference sequence). The length of the CDR3 is 17 residues. Generated by immunoSEQ multiplex PCR, the TCRdb table keeps only in-frame clones and is missing some. The table has more than 90,000 clones, roughly nine tenths seen once; the top ten hold approximately 0.62%. Sequences were obtained from CD4+ T cells from blood. The chain recombines TRBV15 with TRBJ2-1; 7 positions match TRBD2. This receptor was identified in a human donor in good health. The CDR3 nucleotides are TGTGCCACCAGCGGGCATACTAGCGTGAGATCGTACAATGAGCAGTTCTTC. Translating gives CATSGHTSVRSYNEQFF.